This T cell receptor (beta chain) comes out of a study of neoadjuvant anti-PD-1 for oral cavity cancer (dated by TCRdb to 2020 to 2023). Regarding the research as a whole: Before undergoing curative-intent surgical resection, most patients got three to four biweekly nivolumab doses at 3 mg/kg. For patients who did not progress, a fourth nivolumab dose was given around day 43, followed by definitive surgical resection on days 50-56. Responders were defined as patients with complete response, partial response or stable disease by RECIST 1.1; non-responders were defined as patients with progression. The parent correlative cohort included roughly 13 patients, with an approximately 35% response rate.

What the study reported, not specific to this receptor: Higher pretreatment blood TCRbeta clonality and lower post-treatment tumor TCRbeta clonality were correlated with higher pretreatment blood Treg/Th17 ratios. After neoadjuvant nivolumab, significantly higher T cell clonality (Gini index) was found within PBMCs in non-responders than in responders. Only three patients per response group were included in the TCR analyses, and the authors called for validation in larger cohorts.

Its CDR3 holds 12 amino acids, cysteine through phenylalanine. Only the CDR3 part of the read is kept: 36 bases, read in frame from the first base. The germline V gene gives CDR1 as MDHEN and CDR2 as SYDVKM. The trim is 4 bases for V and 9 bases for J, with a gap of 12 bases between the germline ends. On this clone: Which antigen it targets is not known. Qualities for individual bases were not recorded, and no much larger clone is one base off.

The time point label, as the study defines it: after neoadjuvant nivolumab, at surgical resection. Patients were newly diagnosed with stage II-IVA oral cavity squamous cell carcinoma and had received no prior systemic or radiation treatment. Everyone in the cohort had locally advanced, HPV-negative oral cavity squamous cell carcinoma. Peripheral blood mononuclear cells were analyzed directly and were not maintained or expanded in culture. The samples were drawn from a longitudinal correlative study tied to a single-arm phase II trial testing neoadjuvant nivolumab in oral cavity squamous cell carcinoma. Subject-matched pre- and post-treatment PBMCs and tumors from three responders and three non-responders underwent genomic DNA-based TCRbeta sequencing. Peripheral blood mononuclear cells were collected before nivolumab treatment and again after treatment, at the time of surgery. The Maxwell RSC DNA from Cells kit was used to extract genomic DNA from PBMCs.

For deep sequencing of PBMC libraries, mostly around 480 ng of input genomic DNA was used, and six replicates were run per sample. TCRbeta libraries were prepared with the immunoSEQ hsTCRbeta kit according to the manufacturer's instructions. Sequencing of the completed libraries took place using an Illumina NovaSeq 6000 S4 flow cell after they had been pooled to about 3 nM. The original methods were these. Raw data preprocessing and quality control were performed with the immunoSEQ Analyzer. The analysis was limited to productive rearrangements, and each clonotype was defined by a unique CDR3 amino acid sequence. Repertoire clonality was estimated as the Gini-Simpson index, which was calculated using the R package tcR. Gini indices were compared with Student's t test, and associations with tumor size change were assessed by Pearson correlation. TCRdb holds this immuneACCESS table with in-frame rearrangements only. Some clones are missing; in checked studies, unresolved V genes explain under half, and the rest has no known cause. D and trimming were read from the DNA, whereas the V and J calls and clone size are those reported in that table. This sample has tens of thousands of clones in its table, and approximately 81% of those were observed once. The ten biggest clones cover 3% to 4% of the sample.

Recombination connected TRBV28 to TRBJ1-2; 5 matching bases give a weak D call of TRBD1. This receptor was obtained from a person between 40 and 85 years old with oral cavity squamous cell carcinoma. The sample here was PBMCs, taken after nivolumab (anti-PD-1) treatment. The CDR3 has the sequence CASSSHRYSYTF. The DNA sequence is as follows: TGTGCCAGCAGTTCTCACAGGTACAGCTACACCTTC.